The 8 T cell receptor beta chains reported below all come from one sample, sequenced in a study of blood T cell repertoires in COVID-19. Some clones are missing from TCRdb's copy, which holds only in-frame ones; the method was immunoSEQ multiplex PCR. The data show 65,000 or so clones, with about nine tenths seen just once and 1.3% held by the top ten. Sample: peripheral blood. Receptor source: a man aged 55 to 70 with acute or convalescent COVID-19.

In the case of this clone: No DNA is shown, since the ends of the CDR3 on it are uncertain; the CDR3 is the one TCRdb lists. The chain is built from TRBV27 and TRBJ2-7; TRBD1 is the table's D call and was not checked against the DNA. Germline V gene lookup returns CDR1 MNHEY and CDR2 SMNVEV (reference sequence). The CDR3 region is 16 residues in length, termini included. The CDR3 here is CASSSSPLQGAYEQYF.

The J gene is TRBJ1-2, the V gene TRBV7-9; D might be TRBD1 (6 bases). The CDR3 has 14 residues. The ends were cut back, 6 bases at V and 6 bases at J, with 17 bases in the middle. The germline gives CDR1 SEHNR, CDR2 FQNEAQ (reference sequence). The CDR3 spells CASSHNQGQDGYTF. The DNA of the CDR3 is TGTGCCAGCAGTCACAATCAGGGGCAGGATGGCTACACCTTC. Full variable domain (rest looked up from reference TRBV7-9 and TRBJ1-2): DTGVSQNPRHKITKRGQNVTFRCDPISEHNRLYWYRQTLGQGPEFLTYFQNEAQLEKSRLLSDRFSAERPKGSFSTLEIQRTEQGDSAMYLCASSHNQGQDGYTFGSGTRLTVV.

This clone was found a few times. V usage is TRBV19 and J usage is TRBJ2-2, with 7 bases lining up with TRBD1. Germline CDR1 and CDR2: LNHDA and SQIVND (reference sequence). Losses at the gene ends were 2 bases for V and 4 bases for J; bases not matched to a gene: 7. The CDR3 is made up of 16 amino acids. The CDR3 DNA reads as TGTGCCAGTAGTATAAGGGGGCAGATACCCACCGGGGAGCTGTTTTTT. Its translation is CASSIRGQIPTGELFF.

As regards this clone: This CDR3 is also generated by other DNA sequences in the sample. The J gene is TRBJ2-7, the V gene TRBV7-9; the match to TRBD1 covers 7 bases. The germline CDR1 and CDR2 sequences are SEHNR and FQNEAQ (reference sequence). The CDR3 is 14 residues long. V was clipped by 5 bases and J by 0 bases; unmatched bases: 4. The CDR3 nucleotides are TGTGCCAGCAGCCCAAGGGACAGCTCCTACGAGCAGTACTTC. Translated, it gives CASSPRDSSYEQYF.

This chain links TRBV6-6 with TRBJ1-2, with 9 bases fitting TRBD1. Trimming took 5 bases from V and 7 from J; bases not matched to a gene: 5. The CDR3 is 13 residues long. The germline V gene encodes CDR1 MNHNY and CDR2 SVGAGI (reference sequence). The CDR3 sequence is CASSTDRGSGYTF. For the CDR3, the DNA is TGTGCCAGCAGTACAGACAGGGGGAGTGGCTACACCTTC.

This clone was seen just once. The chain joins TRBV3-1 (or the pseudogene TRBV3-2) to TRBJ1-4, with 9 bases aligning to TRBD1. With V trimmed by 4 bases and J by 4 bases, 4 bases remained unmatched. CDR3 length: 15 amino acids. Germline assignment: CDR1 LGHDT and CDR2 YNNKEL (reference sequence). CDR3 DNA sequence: TGTGCCAGCAGCCCCGGACAGGGGAGTAATGAAAAACTGTTTTTT. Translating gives CASSPGQGSNEKLFF.

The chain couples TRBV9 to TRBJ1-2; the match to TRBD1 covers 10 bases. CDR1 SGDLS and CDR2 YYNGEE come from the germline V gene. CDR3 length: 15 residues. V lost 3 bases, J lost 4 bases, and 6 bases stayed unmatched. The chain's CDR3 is CASSAGGQGIYGYTF. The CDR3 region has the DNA TGTGCCAGCAGCGCTGGGGGACAGGGGATCTATGGCTACACCTTC.

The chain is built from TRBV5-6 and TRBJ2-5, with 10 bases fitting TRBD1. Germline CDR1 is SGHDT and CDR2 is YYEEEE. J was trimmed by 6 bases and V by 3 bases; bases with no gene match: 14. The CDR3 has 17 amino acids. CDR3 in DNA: TGTGCCAGCAGCTCCACTGGGACAGGGGATATCAAAAAGACCCAGTACTTC. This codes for CASSSTGTGDIKKTQYF.